Presented here are 27 T cell receptor beta chains from one specimen sequenced in a study of blood T cell repertoires in COVID-19. Assay: immunoSEQ multiplex PCR; the TCRdb copy retains only in-frame clones and omits some. The sample yields approximately 160,000 clones, 75% to 90% seen once. The sample comprised peripheral blood. The receptors here all came from a woman aged 60-75 years with acute or convalescent COVID-19.

This clone was seen once. This chain connects TRBV5-1 to TRBJ2-7; 7 bases map to TRBD1. Looked up from germline, CDR1 is SGHRS and CDR2 is YFSETQ. This CDR3 comprises 14 residues. V was pared by 4 bases and J by 5 bases, with 9 bases of the junction left unmatched. The CDR3 sequence: CASSPDRSGDEQYF. CDR3 nucleotides: TGCGCCAGCAGCCCGGACAGGTCTGGAGACGAGCAGTACTTC.

This clone was found a few times. The V gene is TRBV2, the J gene TRBJ1-4; TRBD1 agrees at 7 bases. Trimming took 4 bases from V and 1 from J; bases not matched to a gene: 3. CDR3 length: 15 amino acids. Germline-derived CDR1 and CDR2 are SNHLY and FYNNEI. The CDR3 region is CASSARQGTNEKLFF. CDR3 coding DNA: TGTGCCAGCAGTGCCCGACAGGGAACTAATGAAAAACTGTTTTTT.

Remarks on this clone: Mismatch with germline at one junction end may stem from a read error. The gene calls are TRBV4-3 and TRBJ1-1, with D maybe TRBD1 (6 bases). Per germline, CDR1 LGHNA and CDR2 YSLEER. The CDR3 totals 15 residues. For the CDR3, the DNA is TGCGCCAGCAGCCAGTATACAGGGTGGAACGCTGAAGCTTTCTTT. This codes for CASSQYTGWNAEAFF.

V gene TRBV4-1 combines with J gene TRBJ2-4, with D perhaps TRBD2 (5 bases). V was shortened by 0 bases and J by 0 bases, with 21 bases between the two germline ends. The CDR3 extends over 20 amino acids. Germline CDR1 MGHRA, CDR2 YSYEKL. Here the CDR3 reads CASSQERRGLPGLAKNIQYF. In DNA form, the CDR3 reads TGCGCCAGCAGCCAAGAAAGGAGAGGACTCCCGGGCCTAGCCAAAAACATTCAGTACTTC.

V and J are TRBV28 and TRBJ1-5, with D unclear. Deletions cut 3 bases from V and 5 bases from J, with 14 bases between. Germline V gene lookup returns CDR1 MDHEN and CDR2 SYDVKM. The CDR3 spans 15 residues. CDR3: CASSFQVSGYQPQHF. The CDR3 nucleotides are TGTGCCAGCAGTTTTCAGGTATCCGGCTATCAGCCCCAGCATTTT.

The genes are TRBV25-1 and TRBJ2-5, with D possibly being TRBD2 (6 bases). Trimming left V 4 bases short and J 5 bases short, with 8 bases between. Per the germline V gene, CDR1 is MGHDK and CDR2 is SYGVNS. The CDR3 is 12 amino acids. The CDR3 DNA is TGTGCCAGCAGTGCAGGGAGGGAGACCCAGTACTTC. Encoded protein: CASSAGRETQYF.

In DNA, the CDR3 is TGCGCCAGCAGCCAAGATAGGCAGGGCGGCAATCAGCCCCAGCATTTT. This codes for CASSQDRQGGNQPQHF. The chain is built from TRBV4-3 and TRBJ1-5, with D possibly matching TRBD1 (5 bases). With 0 bases removed from V and 2 bases from J, the gap between germline ends came to 11 bases. Germline V gives CDR1 LGHNA, CDR2 YSLEER. The CDR3 has 16 residues.

Written as DNA, the CDR3 is TGTGCCAGCGGGGAGATCTCCTCCTATAATTCACCCCTCCACTTT. Translated: CASGEISSYNSPLHF. The chain combines TRBV28 with TRBJ1-6; D not resolved. CDR1 is MDHEN and CDR2 is SYDVKM in the germline V gene. The CDR3 consists of 15 residues. Between the trimmed V and J ends, which lost 8 bases and 0 bases, there was a span of 11 bases.

As DNA, the CDR3 is TGCAGTGCTAGTACCGCCGGGGAGCCCCAGCATTTT. Encoded protein: CSASTAGEPQHF. This chain connects TRBV20-1 to TRBJ1-5; D is ambiguous. CDR1 is DFQATT, CDR2 SNEGSKA, per germline (reference sequence). CDR3 length equals 12 residues. Trimming took off 3 bases at V and 8 bases at J, with 11 bases between the two ends.

The chain recombines TRBV12-3 or TRBV12-4 with TRBJ1-2; TRBD1 is a possible D gene (5 bases). V was clipped by 6 bases and J by 0 bases, with 8 bases between them. This CDR3 region has 13 residues. The CDR3 coding sequence is TGTGCCAGCAGGGGGCAGACTAACTATGGCTACACCTTC. Its protein is CASRGQTNYGYTF.

This clone occurred once. J is TRBJ1-5 and V is TRBV2; D possibly corresponds to TRBD1 (6 bases). CDR3 length: 14 amino acids. Germline V gene sequence: CDR1 SNHLY, CDR2 FYNNEI. Trimming took off 7 bases at V and 7 bases at J, with 17 bases between the two ends. CDR3 in DNA: TGTGCCAGCACGCTGGGGGGGCTGGGGCAGCCCCAGCATTTT. Translating it yields CASTLGGLGQPQHF.

This chain uses TRBV21-1 with TRBJ2-1; the DNA was not compared with TRBD1, the D call given in the table. TRBV21-1 is recorded as a pseudogene. CDR3 length: 15 residues. CDR3 sequence (DNA): TGTGCCAGCAGCAAAGAACAGGACTCCTACAATGAGCAGTTCTTC. Translation gives CASSKEQDSYNEQFF.

The chain recombines TRBV7-9 with TRBJ2-1, with unresolved D. CDR1 and CDR2 (germline): SEHNR, FQNEAQ (reference sequence). V lost 5 bases and J 4 bases, leaving 9 bases between the germline ends. The CDR3 is 13 amino acids. CDR3 nucleotides: TGTGCCAGCAGCCGACTGCTGTACAATGAGCAGTTCTTC. Protein product: CASSRLLYNEQFF. The whole variable domain, remainder taken from reference TRBV7-9 and TRBJ2-1, is DTGVSQNPRHKITKRGQNVTFRCDPISEHNRLYWYRQTLGQGPEFLTYFQNEAQLEKSRLLSDRFSAERPKGSFSTLEIQRTEQGDSAMYLCASSRLLYNEQFFGPGTRLTVL.

The chain employs TRBV19 and TRBJ1-2, with unresolved D. V was cut by 7 bases and J by 4 bases, with 19 bases left in between. This CDR3 has 15 amino acids. Germline lookup yields CDR1 LNHDA and CDR2 SQIVND (reference sequence). The CDR3 sequence is CASNLRDSPFYGYTF. Written as DNA, the CDR3 is TGTGCCAGTAACCTCCGGGATTCCCCTTTCTATGGCTACACCTTC.

The gene calls are TRBV27 and TRBJ2-3; 10 positions agree with TRBD1. The germline CDR1 and CDR2 sequences are MNHEY and SMNVEV (reference sequence). With V trimmed by 4 bases and J by 4 bases, 8 bases remained unmatched. The CDR3 sequence is 16 residues long. DNA of the CDR3: TGTGCCAGCAGTTCCTACGACAGGGGGCGATCAGATACGCAGTATTTT. It translates to CASSSYDRGRSDTQYF.

The V and J genes are TRBV24-1 and TRBJ2-2, with TRBD1 matching over 8 bases. V trimming: 4 bases; J trimming: 2 bases; junction bases outside the gene matches: 8. The CDR3 is made up of 17 amino acids. The germline V gene encodes CDR1 KGHDR and CDR2 SFDVKD. CDR3 nucleotide sequence: TGTGCCACCAGTGACTCCCGACAGGGGCAAAACACCGGGGAGCTGTTTTTT. As protein: CATSDSRQGQNTGELFF.

This clone turned up a few times. This chain links TRBV19 with TRBJ1-1; D gene unclear. The V end lost 4 bases, the J end lost 0 bases, and 6 bases lay between the germline ends. This CDR3 comprises 13 residues. The germline CDR1 and CDR2 sequences are LNHDA and SQIVND (reference sequence). The CDR3 reads CASSTGLNTEAFF. CDR3 bases: TGTGCCAGTAGTACAGGCCTGAACACTGAAGCTTTCTTT.

The rearrangement joins TRBV6-1 to TRBJ1-1; no firm D call. Germline V lookup: CDR1 MNHNS, CDR2 SASEGT. Deletions cut 2 bases from V and 1 base from J, with 5 bases between. The CDR3 covers 13 residues. The CDR3: CASSERRNTEAFF. The CDR3 coding sequence is TGTGCCAGCAGTGAAAGGAGGAACACTGAAGCTTTCTTT.

This clone occurred a few times. The chain employs TRBV6-5 and TRBJ1-3; D not resolved. Per germline, CDR1 MNHEY and CDR2 SVGAGI. This CDR3 has 13 amino acids. Trimming stripped 9 bases from V and 0 bases from J, with 9 bases between. The CDR3 region has the DNA TGTGCCAGTGGACTGAGCTCTGGAAACACCATATATTTT. It codes for CASGLSSGNTIYF.

A single count supports this clone. The chain combines TRBV15 with TRBJ1-5, with D perhaps TRBD1 (5 bases). Germline CDR1 and CDR2: LNHNV and YYDKDF (reference sequence). The CDR3 loop spans 14 amino acids. V lost 3 bases and J lost 4, with 10 bases in between. For the CDR3, the DNA is TGTGCCACCAGCAGGGGGGGGACGAATCAGCCCCAGCATTTT. This translates into CATSRGGTNQPQHF.

V and J are TRBV13 and TRBJ1-5, with TRBD1 as a possible D gene (6 bases). The CDR3 is 14 amino acids. V shed 4 bases and J shed 4 bases, with 11 bases lying between them. Germline CDR1 reads PRHDT; CDR2 reads FYEKMQ (reference sequence). CDR3 sequence reads: CASSSKQGNQPQHF. The CDR3 coding sequence is TGTGCCAGCAGCTCAAAACAGGGAAATCAGCCCCAGCATTTT.

V gene TRBV18 combines with J gene TRBJ1-6; D is undetermined. Germline values: CDR1 KGHSH, CDR2 LQKENI. The CDR3 runs to 13 residues. V lost 1 base and J lost 11, with 9 bases in between. Written as DNA, the CDR3 is TGTGCCAGCTCACCACGATCAGACACACCCCTCCACTTT. This codes for CASSPRSDTPLHF.

The chain is built from TRBV3-1 (or the pseudogene TRBV3-2) and TRBJ1-3; no clear D gene. Trimming pared 4 bases from V and 4 bases from J, leaving 5 bases between. The CDR3 totals 12 residues. Germline V gives CDR1 LGHDT, CDR2 YNNKEL (reference sequence). Here the CDR3 DNA reads TGTGCCAGCAGCCCTGAGGGAAACACCATATATTTT. This gives the protein CASSPEGNTIYF.

This sequence joins TRBV7-2 and TRBJ1-2, with TRBD1 identical over 7 bases. This CDR3 is 16 amino acids long. V shed 6 bases, J shed 9 bases, and the junction held 19 bases outside the gene matches. CDR1 is SGHTA, CDR2 FQGNSA, per germline. Here the CDR3 DNA reads TGTGCCAGCAGGTTCGACAGGGTGAGGAGCCAGGAGCGCTACACCTTC. Translating it yields CASRFDRVRSQERYTF.

On this clone: This CDR3 fails to terminate in the conserved phenylalanine or tryptophan, so it likely reflects a read error. The DNA is left out, because the CDR3 cannot be placed on it with certainty; the CDR3 is given as TCRdb lists it. This chain connects TRBV6-2 or TRBV6-3 to TRBJ1-2. The CDR3 totals 10 residues, both ends included. Germline CDR1 MNHEY, CDR2 SVGEGT. Here the CDR3 reads CASSYSGREA.

The V gene is TRBV19, the J gene TRBJ1-5, with 7 bases that match TRBD1. V shed 11 bases and J 3 bases; nucleotides not matched to a gene: 7. CDR3 size: 13 residues. Germline CDR1 is LNHDA and CDR2 is SQIVND (reference sequence). The chain's CDR3 is CAGGTVLNQPQHF. The CDR3 DNA follows: TGTGCCGGAGGGACAGTACTCAATCAGCCCCAGCATTTT. Supplemented by reference TRBV19 and TRBJ1-5, the full variable domain reads DGGITQSPKYLFRKEGQNVTLSCEQNLNHDAMYWYRQDPGQGLRLIYYSQIVNDFQKGDIAEGYSVSREKKESFPLTVTSAQKNPTAFYLCAGGTVLNQPQHFGDGTRLSIL.

This clone was observed once. CDR3 region: CATSQVSGNTIYF. The DNA of the CDR3 is TGTGCCACCTCCCAGGTCTCTGGAAACACCATATATTTT. The chain is built from TRBV5-4 and TRBJ1-3, with unresolved D. Germline CDR1 SGHNT, CDR2 YYREEE (reference sequence). The CDR3 extends over 13 amino acids. Trimming left V 9 bases short and J 0 bases short, with 10 bases between.